The sequence of this T cell receptor beta chain was determined in a study of T cell responses to AZD1222 COVID-19 vaccine. General study results and limits: The donor cohort was predominantly white British with a female majority, and clonal diversity may have been underestimated. Reports say nearly half of spike-specific TCRs go after unmutated variant regions.

Sequenced by immunoSEQ multiplex PCR; TCRdb stores in-frame clones only, minus some. This sample has under 150,000 clones, with about 91% found just once. Whether given at about 4 or about 12 weeks, second doses were pooled. The table lists this clone with a count of one. Its antigen is unknown. The clonotype comes from an adult who received the AZD1222 COVID-19 vaccine. Sequenced here: peripheral blood, sampled 28 days after the second AZD1222 dose.

This chain's CDR3 is CASCPDRDLNYGYTF. Written as DNA, the CDR3 is TGTGCCAGCTGTCCGGACAGGGACCTTAACTATGGCTACACCTTC. The chain combines TRBV18 with TRBJ1-2; 8 positions match TRBD1. J was trimmed by 1 base and V by 7 bases; bases with no gene match: 8. The CDR3 loop spans 15 amino acids. Germline loops: CDR1 KGHSH, CDR2 LQKENI.